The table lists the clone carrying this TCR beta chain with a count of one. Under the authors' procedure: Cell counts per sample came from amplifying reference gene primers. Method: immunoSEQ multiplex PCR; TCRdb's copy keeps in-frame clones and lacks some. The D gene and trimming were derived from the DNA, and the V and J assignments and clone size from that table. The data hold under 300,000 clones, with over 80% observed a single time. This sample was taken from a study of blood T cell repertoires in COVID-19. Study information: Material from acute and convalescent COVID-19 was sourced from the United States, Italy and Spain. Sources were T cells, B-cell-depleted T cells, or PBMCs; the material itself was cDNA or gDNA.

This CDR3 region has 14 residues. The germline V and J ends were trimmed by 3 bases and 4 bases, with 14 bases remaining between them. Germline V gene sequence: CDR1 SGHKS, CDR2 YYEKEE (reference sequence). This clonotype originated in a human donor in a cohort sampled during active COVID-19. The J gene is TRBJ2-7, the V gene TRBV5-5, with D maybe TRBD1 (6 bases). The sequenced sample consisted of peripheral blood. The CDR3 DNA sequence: TGTGCCAGCAGCTATGGACAGCAAATTTACGAGCAGTACTTC. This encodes CASSYGQQIYEQYF.